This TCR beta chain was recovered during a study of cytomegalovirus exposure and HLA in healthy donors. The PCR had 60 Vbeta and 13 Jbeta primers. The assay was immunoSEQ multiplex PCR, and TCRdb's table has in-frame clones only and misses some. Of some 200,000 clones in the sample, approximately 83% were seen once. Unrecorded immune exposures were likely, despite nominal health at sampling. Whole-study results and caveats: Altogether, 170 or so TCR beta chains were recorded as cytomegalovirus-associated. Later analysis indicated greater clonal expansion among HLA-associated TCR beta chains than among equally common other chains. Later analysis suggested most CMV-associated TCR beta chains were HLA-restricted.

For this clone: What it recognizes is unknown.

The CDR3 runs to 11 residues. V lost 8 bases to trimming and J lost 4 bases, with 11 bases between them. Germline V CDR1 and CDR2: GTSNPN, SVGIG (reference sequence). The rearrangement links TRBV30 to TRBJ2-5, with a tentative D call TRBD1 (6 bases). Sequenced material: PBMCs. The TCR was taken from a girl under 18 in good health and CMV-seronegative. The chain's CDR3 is CAVLGGETQYF. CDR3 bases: TGTGCCGTGTTAGGGGGAGAGACCCAGTACTTC.